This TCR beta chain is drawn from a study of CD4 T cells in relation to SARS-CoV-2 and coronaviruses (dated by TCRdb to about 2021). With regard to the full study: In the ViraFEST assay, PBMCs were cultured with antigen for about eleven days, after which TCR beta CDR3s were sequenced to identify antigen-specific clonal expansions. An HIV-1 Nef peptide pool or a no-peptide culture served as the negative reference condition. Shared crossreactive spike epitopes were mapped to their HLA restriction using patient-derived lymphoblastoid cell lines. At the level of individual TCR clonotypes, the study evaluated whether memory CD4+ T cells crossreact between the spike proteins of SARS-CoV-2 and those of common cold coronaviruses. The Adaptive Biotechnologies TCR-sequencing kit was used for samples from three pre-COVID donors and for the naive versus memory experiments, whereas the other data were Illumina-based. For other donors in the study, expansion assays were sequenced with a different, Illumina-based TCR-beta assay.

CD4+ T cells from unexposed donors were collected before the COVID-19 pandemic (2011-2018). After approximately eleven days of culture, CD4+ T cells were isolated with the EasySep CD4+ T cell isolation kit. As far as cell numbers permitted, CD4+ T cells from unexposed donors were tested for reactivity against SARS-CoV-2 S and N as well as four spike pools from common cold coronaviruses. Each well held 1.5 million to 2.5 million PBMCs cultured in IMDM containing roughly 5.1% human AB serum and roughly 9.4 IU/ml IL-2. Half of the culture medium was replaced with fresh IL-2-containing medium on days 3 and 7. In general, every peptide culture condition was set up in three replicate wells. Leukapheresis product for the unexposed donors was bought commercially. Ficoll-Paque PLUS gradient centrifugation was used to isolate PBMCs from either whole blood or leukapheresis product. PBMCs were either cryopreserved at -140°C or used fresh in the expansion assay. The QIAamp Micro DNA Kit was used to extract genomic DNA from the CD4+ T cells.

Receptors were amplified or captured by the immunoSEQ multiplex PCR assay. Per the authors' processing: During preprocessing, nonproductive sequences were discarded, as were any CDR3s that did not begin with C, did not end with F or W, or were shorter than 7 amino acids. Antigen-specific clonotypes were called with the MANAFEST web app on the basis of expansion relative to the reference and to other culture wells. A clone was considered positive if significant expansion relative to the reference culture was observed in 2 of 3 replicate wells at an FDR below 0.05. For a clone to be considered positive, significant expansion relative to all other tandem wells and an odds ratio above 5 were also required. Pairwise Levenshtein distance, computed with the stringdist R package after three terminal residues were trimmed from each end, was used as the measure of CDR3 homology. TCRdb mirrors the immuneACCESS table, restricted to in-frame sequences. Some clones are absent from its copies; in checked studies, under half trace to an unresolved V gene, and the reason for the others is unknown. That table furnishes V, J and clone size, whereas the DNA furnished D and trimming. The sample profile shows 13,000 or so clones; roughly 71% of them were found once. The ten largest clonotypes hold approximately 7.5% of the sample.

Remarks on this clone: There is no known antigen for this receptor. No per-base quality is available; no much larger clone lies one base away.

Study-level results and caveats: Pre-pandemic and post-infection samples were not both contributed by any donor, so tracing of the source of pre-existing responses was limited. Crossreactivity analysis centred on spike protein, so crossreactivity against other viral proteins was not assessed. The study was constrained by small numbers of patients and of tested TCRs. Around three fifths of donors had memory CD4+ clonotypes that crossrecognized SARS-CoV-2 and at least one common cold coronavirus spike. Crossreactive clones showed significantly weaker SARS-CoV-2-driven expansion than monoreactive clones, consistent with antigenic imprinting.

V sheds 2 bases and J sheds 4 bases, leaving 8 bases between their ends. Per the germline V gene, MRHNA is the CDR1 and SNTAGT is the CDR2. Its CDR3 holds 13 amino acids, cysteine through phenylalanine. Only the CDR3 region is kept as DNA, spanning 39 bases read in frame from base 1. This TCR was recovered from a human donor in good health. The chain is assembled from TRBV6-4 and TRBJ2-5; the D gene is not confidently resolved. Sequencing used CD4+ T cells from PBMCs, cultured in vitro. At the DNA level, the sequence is TGTGCCAGCAGTGACGGTCCCGGAGAGACCCAGTACTTC. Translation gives CASSDGPGETQYF.